This T cell receptor (beta chain) came from a study of blood T cell repertoires in COVID-19. Study background: Samples representing acute and convalescent COVID-19 were sourced from the United States, Italy and Spain. Sources were T cells, B-cell-depleted T cells, or PBMCs; the material itself was cDNA or gDNA.

Authors' analysis steps: Reference gene primer amplification gave nucleated cell count estimates. Only in-frame clones appear in the TCRdb table, and some are missing; sequencing was by immunoSEQ multiplex PCR. The V and J calls and clone size were taken over from that table, and D and trimming were inferred from the DNA. The sample shows approximately 150,000 clones, around 83% of them seen only once. In this sample, this clone turned up once. Germline V gives CDR1 MNHNS, CDR2 SASEGT. The CDR3 contains 16 residues. The ends were cut back, 3 bases at V and 3 bases at J, with 12 bases in the middle. The sequenced sample was peripheral blood. This TCR was sampled from a human donor with acute or convalescent COVID-19. The donor label of this sample is uncertain. The gene calls are TRBV6-1 and TRBJ1-6; D gene ambiguous. The CDR3 DNA reads TGTGCCAGCAGTGAGGTCCCTGAGATCTATAATTCACCCCTCCACTTT. Translated: CASSEVPEIYNSPLHF.